Listed below are T cell receptor beta chains from one sample, sequenced in a study of graft-versus-host responses after intestinal transplantation. Here immunoSEQ multiplex PCR was the method, and the copy in TCRdb shows in-frame clones only, minus some. The sample holds some 39,000 clones, 85% to 95% seen once. Sequencing was performed on PBMCs, taken roughly 780 days after intestinal transplantation. All receptors derive from a human patient who received an intestinal transplant, so some T cells may come from the graft donor. Both conserved end residues are part of each CDR3. A D gene is named only where the DNA matches it firmly. Part of the rows lack a size; the others show once, few, many or a class for expanded clones.

j_call v_call clone_size d_call cdr3_nt cdr3_aa
TRBJ1-2 TRBV5-4 . TRBD1 TGTGCCAGCAGCCGAGACCTGGGACAGGGATTCTTTGGCTACACCTTC CASSRDLGQGFFGYTF
TRBJ1-2 TRBV10-2 . TRBD1 TGCGCCAGCTTTGGGACAGCCGGGGGGGGCTACACCTTC CASFGTAGGGYTF
TRBJ2-7 TRBV7-9 . . TGTGCCAGCAGCTTCCCAAGATCGGGGAGCTCCTACGAGCAGTACTTC CASSFPRSGSSYEQYF
TRBJ2-4 TRBV18 . TRBD2 TGTGCCAGCTCACCACTCCGTAGCGGGAGTTCCAAAAACATTCAGTACTTC CASSPLRSGSSKNIQYF
TRBJ2-1 TRBV5-1 once . TGCGCCAGCAGCGTTGGACTGGCAGAATACAATGAGCAGTTCTTC CASSVGLAEYNEQFF
TRBJ2-1 TRBV7-3 . TRBD1 TGTGCCAGCAGCTTGGACAGGAATAATGAGCAGTTCTTC CASSLDRNNEQFF
TRBJ2-2 TRBV11-2 . TRBD1 TGTGCCAGCAGCTCACCGGGACAGCCTTACACCGGGGAGCTGTTTTTT CASSSPGQPYTGELFF
TRBJ1-5 TRBV10-2 . . TGCGCCAGCAGTGAGTTCGCTTGGAAAGGAGATCAGCCCCAGCATTTT CASSEFAWKGDQPQHF
TRBJ2-5 TRBV28 . TRBD1 TGTGCCAGCAGTTTGGAAACGACAGGGTGGTACCAAGAGACCCAGTACTTC CASSLETTGWYQETQYF
TRBJ1-2 TRBV4-1 . . TGCGCCAGCAGCTCCTACAACAGGGTTAGGAATGGCTACACCTTC CASSSYNRVRNGYTF
TRBJ2-3 TRBV10-1 . . TGCGCCAGCAGTGAGATCACCCAACGAGATACGCAGTATTTT CASSEITQRDTQYF
TRBJ1-1 TRBV27 . TRBD1 TGTGCCAGCACTAGGACAGGGATGAACACTGAAGCTTTCTTT CASTRTGMNTEAFF
TRBJ1-2 TRBV18 . TRBD1 TGTGCCAGCTCAACTAGTCCTACGGGGACAGGGTCTACCTATGGCTACACCTTC CASSTSPTGTGSTYGYTF
TRBJ1-4 TRBV5-1 . TRBD1 TGCGCCAGCAGTACAGGGGGTCGCACTGAAAAACTGTTTTTT CASSTGGRTEKLFF
TRBJ2-7 TRBV6-5 . . TGTGCCAGCCGTCGAGGTTACGAGCAGTACTTC CASRRGYEQYF
TRBJ1-4 TRBV7-9 . . TGTGCCAGCAGCCCCCGGGGCAGTGAAAAACTGTTTTTT CASSPRGSEKLFF
TRBJ1-2 TRBV2 . . TGTGCCAGCCATTCTAGGGGATACTATGGCTACACCTTC CASHSRGYYGYTF
TRBJ1-6 TRBV4-1 . . TGCGCCAGCAGCCAAGAAGGCAGGAGAAATTCACCCCTCCACTTT CASSQEGRRNSPLHF
TRBJ2-2 TRBV28 . TRBD2 TGTGCCAGCAGTGCAGGACTAGATAACACCGGGGAGCTGTTTTTT CASSAGLDNTGELFF
TRBJ1-2 TRBV28 . . TGTGCCAGCATCTCCTCCTCAGGGGATACATATGTCTATGGCTACACCTTC CASISSSGDTYVYGYTF
TRBJ2-3 TRBV5-4 . . TGTGCCAGCAGCCGGTATAGTCAGGGTAGCACAGATACGCAGTATTTT CASSRYSQGSTDTQYF
TRBJ1-3 TRBV10-1 . . TGCGCCAGCACGGGGGATCTCTCTGGAAACACCATATATTTT CASTGDLSGNTIYF
TRBJ1-6 TRBV10-2 . . TGCGCCAGCAGCGAAGAGGGTTCACCCCTCCACTTT CASSEEGSPLHF
TRBJ2-1 TRBV11-3 . . TGTGCCAGCAGCTTATCTAGGGGTTTTGAGCAGTTCTTC CASSLSRGFEQFF
TRBJ1-3 TRBV5-5 . . TGTGCCAGCAGCTTCGGAGGGGGCTCTGGAAACACCATATATTTT CASSFGGGSGNTIYF
TRBJ1-2 TRBV13 . TRBD1 TGTGCCAGCAGCAATAGAGGCGCAGGGGGTCGCTATGGCTACACCTTC CASSNRGAGGRYGYTF
TRBJ1-2 TRBV4-1 . . TGCGCCAGCAGCCAAGATCGTCCAGACCCCTACACCTTC CASSQDRPDPYTF
TRBJ1-1 TRBV27 . . TGTGCCAGCAGTTTATGGGGGGTAGCTTTCTTT CASSLWGVAFF
TRBJ2-7 TRBV29-1 once . TGCAGCGTTGAACCCTCGGGGGCATCCTACGAGCAGTACTTC CSVEPSGASYEQYF
TRBJ2-7 TRBV10-3 . . TGTGCCATCAGTGAGTCCTCCGGCGCCGCTGACCCCTACGAGCAGTACTTC CAISESSGAADPYEQYF
TRBJ2-1 TRBV10-1 . . TGCGCCAGCAGTAAGGATAACTACAATGAGCAGTTCTTC CASSKDNYNEQFF
TRBJ2-7 TRBV19 . TRBD2 TGTGCCAGTAGTGTAGCGGGTAGTTCCTACGAGCAGTACTTC CASSVAGSSYEQYF
TRBJ2-3 TRBV6-6 . TRBD1 TGTGCCAGCACCCTAGACAGGGGAGATACGCAGTATTTT CASTLDRGDTQYF
TRBJ2-7 TRBV10-2 . . TGCGCCAGCAGTGACATGGACTACGAGCAGTACTTC CASSDMDYEQYF
TRBJ1-1 TRBV19 . TRBD1 TGTGCCAGTAGTTCAGGGGGCCTTAACACTGAAGCTTTCTTT CASSSGGLNTEAFF
TRBJ2-5 TRBV5-4 . . TGTGCCAGCAGCTTGGGCGGTTGGGTGACCCAGTACTTC CASSLGGWVTQYF
TRBJ2-5 TRBV5-1 . TRBD2 TGCGCCAGCAGCTTGGCGGGGGGTGGGGAAGAGACCCAGTACTTC CASSLAGGGEETQYF
TRBJ2-5 TRBV18 few TRBD1 TGTGCCAGCTCACCGGGGACAGGGGGCCAAGAGACCCAGTACTTC CASSPGTGGQETQYF
TRBJ1-4 TRBV9 . TRBD1 TGTGCCAGCAGCGTAGCTACGGGACAGGGTAATGAAAAACTGTTTTTT CASSVATGQGNEKLFF
TRBJ1-2 TRBV2 . . TGTGCCAGCAACGAAGGCAGGGGTTCAGGGGGCTACACCTTC CASNEGRGSGGYTF
TRBJ2-4 TRBV29-1 . TRBD1 TGCAGCGTTGGGGGGGTTGGACAGGGCCAAGCACTAGCCAAAAACATTCAGTACTTC CSVGGVGQGQALAKNIQYF
TRBJ1-1 TRBV10-3 . . TGTGCCATCAGTTCAGGCGGGGGCACTGAAGCTTTCTTT CAISSGGGTEAFF
TRBJ2-2 TRBV10-3 . . TGTGCCATCAGTGAGTCGGGGGACCCCCTGAACACCGGGGAGCTGTTTTTT CAISESGDPLNTGELFF
TRBJ2-1 TRBV7-2 . . TGTGCCAGCAGCCCCTGGGGAGCGGAGTACAATGAGCAGTTCTTC CASSPWGAEYNEQFF
TRBJ1-3 TRBV18 . TRBD1 TGTGCCAGCTCACCAACAGGGGGTGGAAACACCATATATTTT CASSPTGGGNTIYF
TRBJ1-4 TRBV5-4 . . TGTGCCAGCAGCCCCTCAGCGGCTAATGAAAAACTGTTTTTT CASSPSAANEKLFF
TRBJ2-3 TRBV10-3 . . TGTGCCATTTCCCTTCGGAACTCAGATACGCAGTATTTT CAISLRNSDTQYF
TRBJ1-5 TRBV4-2 . . TGTGCCAGCAGCCAAGTGGGAGTAAGTTATAGCAATCAGCCCCAGCATTTT CASSQVGVSYSNQPQHF
TRBJ2-7 TRBV11-3 . . TGTGCCAGCAGCTTAAACAGCTACGAGCAGTACTTC CASSLNSYEQYF
TRBJ1-6 TRBV6-5 . . TGTGCCTGCCGCGCGTTCCCCTATAATTCACCCCTCCACTTT CACRAFPYNSPLHF